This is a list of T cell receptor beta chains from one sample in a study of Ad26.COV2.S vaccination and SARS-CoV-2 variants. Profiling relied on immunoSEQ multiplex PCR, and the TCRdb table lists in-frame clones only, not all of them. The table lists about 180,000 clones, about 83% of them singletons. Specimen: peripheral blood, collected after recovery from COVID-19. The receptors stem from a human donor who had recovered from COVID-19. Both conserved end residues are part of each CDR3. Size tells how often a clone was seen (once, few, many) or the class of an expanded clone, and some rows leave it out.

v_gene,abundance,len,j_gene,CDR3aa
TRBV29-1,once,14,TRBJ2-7,CSVLDRRLTYEQYF
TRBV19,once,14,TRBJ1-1,CASSLGPSDTEAFF
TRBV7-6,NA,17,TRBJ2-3,CASSLAGLAGSTDTQYF
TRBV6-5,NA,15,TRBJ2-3,CASSSGPWGTDTQYF
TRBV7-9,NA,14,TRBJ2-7,CASSLAGRGSEQYF
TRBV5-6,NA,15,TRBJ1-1,CASSLAPGRNTEAFF
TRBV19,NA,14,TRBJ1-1,CASSDWTGNTEAFF
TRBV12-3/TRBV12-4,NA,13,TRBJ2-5,CASRTTGGETQYF
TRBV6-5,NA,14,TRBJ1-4,CASSYEGAGEKLFF
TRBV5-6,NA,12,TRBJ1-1,CASSLGVAEAFF
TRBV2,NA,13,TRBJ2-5,CASSLLSQETQYF
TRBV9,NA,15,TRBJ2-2,CASSVEGQMTGELFF
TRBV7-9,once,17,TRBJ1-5,CASSLSGQGYSNQPQHF
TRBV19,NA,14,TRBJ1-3,CASKAAPSGNTIYF
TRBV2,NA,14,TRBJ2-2,CASSRDRAPGELFF
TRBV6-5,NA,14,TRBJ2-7,CASSTDRATYEQYF
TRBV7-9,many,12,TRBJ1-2,CASSGEFYGYTF
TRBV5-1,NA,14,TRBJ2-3,CASSSASFPDTQYF
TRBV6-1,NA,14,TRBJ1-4,CASSEHSGNEKLFF
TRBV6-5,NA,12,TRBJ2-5,CASGGYQETQYF
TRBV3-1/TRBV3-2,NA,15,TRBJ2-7,CASSPRDRGRSEQYF
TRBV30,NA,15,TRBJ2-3,CAWSELAGWADTQYF
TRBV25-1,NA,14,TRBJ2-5,CASSAGTRGETQYF
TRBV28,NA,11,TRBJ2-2,CASSLIGELFF
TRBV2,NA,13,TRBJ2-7,CASSERTGGEQYF
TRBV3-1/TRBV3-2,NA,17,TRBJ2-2,CASRLRGGGRSTGELFF
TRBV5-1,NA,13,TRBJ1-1,CASSSTGRSEAFF
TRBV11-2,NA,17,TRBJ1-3,CASSPRRDGASGNTIYF
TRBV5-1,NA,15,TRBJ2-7,CASSTASGSLNEQYF
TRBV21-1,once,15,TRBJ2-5,CASSNFGSYQETQYF
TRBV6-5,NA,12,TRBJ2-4,CASSIRRDIQYF
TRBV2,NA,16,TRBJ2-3,CASSGTSGGAPDTQYF
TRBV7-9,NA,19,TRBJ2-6,CASSSTRDRTAFGANVLTF
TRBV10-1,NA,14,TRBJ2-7,CATPKAGPPYEQYF
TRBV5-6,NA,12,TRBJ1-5,CASSLGRGPQHF
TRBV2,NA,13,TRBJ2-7,CASSLRQGYEQYF
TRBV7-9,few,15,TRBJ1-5,CANLGILAGNQPQHF
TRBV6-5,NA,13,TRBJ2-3,CASSYGEGDTQYF
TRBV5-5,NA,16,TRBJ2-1,CASSPDRDWFYNEQFF
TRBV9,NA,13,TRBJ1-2,CASSGGVRGGYTF
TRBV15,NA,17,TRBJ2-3,CATSRDPFSSGRVTQYF
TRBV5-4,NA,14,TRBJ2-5,CASSPGTSSETQYF
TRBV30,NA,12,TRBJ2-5,CASDGEIETQYF
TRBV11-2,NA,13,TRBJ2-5,CASSSGPQKTQYF
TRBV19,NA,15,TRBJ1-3,CASSTRGSSGNTIYF
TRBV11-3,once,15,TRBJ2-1,CASSYRDREPDEQFF
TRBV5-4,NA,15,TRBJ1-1,CASSLAQGAGTEAFF
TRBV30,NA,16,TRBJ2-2,CAWSVQWGRNTGELFF
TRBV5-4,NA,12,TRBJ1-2,CATIGQGYGYTF
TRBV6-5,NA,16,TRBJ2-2,CASSYSMREGTGELFF
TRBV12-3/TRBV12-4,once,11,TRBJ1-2,CASSRPYGYTF
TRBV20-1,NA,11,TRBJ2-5,CSARGGETQYF
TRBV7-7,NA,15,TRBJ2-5,CASSQGQGAFETQYF
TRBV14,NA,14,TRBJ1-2,CASSPRQGADGYTF
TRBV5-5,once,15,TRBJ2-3,CASSLTSGRGDTQYF
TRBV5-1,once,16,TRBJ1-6,CASSIGTGGGWSPLHF
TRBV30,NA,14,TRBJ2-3,CAWSVRGGSDTQYF